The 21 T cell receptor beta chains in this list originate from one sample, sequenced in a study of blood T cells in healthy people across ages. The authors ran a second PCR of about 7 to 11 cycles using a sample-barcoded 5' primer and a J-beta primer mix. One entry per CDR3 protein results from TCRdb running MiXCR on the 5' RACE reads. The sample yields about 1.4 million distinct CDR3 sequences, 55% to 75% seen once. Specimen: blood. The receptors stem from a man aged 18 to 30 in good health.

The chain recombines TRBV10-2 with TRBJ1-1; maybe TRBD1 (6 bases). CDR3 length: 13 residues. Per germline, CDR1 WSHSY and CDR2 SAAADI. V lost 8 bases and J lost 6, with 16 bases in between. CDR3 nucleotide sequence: TGCGCCAGCTCTTTCAGGGGTGCGGCTGAAGCTTTCTTT. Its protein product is CASSFRGAAEAFF.

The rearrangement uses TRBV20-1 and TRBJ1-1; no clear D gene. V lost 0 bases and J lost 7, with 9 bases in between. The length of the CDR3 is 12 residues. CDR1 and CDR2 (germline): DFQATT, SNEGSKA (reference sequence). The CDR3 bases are TGCAGTGCTAGAGAGACACTAAATGAAGCTTTCTTT. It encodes CSARETLNEAFF.

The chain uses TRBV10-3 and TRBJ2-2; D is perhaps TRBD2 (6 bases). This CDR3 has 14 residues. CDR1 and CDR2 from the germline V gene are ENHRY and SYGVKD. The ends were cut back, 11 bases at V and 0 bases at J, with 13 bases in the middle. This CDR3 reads CAARETANTGELFF. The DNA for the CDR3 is TGTGCCGCCCGGGAGACTGCGAACACCGGGGAGCTGTTTTTT.

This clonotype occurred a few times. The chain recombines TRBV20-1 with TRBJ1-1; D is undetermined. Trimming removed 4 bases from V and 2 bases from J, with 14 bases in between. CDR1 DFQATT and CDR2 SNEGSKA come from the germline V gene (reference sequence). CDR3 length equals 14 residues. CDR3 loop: CSAKAWQINTEAFF. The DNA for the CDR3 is TGCAGTGCTAAGGCGTGGCAGATTAACACTGAAGCTTTCTTT.

The chain's CDR3 is CASGSGLSYEQYF. The CDR3 DNA follows: TGTGCCAGCGGTTCAGGCCTCTCCTACGAGCAGTACTTC. The chain is built from TRBV7-9 and TRBJ2-7; the D is unclear. This CDR3 contains 13 residues. Trimming stripped 8 bases from V and 0 bases from J, with 11 bases between. Germline V CDR1 and CDR2: SEHNR, FQNEAQ (reference sequence).

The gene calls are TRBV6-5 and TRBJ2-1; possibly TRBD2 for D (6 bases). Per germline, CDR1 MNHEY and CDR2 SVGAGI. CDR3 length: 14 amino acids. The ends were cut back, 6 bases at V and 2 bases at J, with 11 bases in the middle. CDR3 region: CASSIGRAYNEQFF. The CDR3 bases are TGTGCCAGCAGCATCGGGAGAGCCTACAATGAGCAGTTCTTC.

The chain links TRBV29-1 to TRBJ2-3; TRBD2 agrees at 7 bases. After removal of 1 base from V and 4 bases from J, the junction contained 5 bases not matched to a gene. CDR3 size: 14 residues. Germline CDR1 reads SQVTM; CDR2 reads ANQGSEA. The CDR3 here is CSVEGGGSADTQYF. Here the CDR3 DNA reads TGCAGCGTTGAAGGCGGGGGAAGTGCAGATACGCAGTATTTT.

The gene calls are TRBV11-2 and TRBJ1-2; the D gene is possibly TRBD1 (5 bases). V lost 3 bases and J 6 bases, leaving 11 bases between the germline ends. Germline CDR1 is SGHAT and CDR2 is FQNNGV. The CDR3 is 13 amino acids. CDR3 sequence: CASSFGGVDGYTF. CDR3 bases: TGTGCCAGCAGCTTTGGAGGGGTGGATGGCTACACCTTC.

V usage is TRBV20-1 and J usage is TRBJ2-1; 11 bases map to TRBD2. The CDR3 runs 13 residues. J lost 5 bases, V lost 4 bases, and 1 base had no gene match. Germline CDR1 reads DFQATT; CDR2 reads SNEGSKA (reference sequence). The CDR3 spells CSAKGLADNEQFF. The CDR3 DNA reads TGCAGTGCTAAGGGACTAGCGGACAATGAGCAGTTCTTC.

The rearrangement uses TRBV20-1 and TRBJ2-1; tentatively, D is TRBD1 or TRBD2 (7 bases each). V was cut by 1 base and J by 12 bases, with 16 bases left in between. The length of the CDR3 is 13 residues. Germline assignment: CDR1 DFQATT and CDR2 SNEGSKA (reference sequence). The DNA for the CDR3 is TGCAGTGCTAGAGTAACAATCAGGGGGGGGCAGTTCTTC. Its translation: CSARVTIRGGQFF.

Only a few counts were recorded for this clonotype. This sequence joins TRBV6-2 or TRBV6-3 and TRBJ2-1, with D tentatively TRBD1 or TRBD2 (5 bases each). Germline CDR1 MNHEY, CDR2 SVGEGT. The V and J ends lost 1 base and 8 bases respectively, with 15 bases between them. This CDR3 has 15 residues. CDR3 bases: TGTGCCAGCAGTTACTTCCGGGGCAATGTCGATGAGCAGTTCTTC. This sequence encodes CASSYFRGNVDEQFF.

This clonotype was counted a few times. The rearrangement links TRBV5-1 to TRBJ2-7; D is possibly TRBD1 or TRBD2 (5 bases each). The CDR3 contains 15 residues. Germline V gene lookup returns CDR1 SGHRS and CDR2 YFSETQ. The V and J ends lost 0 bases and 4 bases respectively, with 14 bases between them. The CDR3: CASSLVRGVDYEQYF. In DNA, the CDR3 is TGCGCCAGCAGCTTGGTCCGAGGGGTGGATTACGAGCAGTACTTC.

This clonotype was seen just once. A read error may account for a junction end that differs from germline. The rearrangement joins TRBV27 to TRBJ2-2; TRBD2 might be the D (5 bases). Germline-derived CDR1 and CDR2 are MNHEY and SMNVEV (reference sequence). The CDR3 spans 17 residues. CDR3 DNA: TGTGCCAGAAGTTTCGTAACTAGTTTGATCGGCACCGGGGAGCTGTTTTTT. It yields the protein CARSFVTSLIGTGELFF.

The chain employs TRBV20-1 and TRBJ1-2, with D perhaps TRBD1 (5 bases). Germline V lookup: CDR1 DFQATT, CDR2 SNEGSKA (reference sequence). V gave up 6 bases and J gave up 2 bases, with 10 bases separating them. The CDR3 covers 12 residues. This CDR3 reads CSASDTNYGYTF. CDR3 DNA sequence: TGCAGTGCATCGGACACCAACTATGGCTACACCTTC.

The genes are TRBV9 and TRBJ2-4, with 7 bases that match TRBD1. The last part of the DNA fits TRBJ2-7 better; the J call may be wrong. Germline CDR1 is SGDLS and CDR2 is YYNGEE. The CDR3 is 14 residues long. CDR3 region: CASSVDRSAYEQYF. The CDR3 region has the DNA TGTGCCAGCAGCGTGGACAGGTCCGCCTACGAGCAGTACTTC.

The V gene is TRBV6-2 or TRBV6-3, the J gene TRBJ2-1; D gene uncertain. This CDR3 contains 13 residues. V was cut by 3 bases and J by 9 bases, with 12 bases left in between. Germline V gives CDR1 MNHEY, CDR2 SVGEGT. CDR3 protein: CASSYGVTSEQFF. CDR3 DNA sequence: TGTGCCAGCAGTTATGGAGTTACCAGTGAGCAGTTCTTC.

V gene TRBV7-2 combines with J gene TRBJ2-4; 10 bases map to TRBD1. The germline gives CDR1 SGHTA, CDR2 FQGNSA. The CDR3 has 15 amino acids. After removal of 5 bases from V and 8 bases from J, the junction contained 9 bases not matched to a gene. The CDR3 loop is CASSPAGTGADIQYF. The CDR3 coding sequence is TGTGCCAGCAGCCCGGCCGGGACAGGGGCGGACATTCAGTACTTC.

As DNA, the CDR3 is TGTGCCAGCAGCGCCTATAGGGTTTTGGATACGCAGTATTTT. It codes for CASSAYRVLDTQYF. The chain links TRBV6-5 to TRBJ2-3, with D unresolved. Trimming cost V 6 bases and J 6 bases, with 16 bases left between them. Germline V gene data show CDR1 as MNHEY and CDR2 as SVGAGI. CDR3 size: 14 residues.

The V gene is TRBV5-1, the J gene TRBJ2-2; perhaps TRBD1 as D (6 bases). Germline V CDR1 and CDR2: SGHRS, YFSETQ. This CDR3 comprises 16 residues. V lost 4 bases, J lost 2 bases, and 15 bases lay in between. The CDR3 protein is CASSIDRPRNTGELFF. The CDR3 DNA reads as TGCGCCAGCAGCATTGACAGGCCTAGAAACACCGGGGAGCTGTTTTTT.

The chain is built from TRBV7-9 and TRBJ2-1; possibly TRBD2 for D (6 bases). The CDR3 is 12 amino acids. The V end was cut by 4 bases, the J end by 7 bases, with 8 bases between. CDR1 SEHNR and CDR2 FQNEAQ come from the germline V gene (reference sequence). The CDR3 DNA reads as TGTGCCAGCAGCTCCGGGACTAATGAGCAGTTCTTC. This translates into CASSSGTNEQFF.

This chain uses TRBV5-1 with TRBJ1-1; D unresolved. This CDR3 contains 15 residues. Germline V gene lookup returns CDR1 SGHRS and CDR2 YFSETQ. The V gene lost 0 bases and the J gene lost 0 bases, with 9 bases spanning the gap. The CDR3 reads CASSLAQDLNTEAFF. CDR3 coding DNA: TGCGCCAGCAGCTTGGCCCAGGACCTGAACACTGAAGCTTTCTTT. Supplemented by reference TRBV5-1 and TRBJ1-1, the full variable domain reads KAGVTQTPRYLIKTRGQQVTLSCSPISGHRSVSWYQQTPGQGLQFLFEYFSETQRNKGNFPGRFSGRQFSNSRSEMNVSTLELGDSALYLCASSLAQDLNTEAFFGQGTRLTVV.